This T cell receptor beta chain is drawn from a study of Graves' ophthalmopathy and Graves' hyperthyroidism. RNA transcripts were the source from which TCR beta CDR3 regions were amplified. HTBI primers were employed in first-round RT-PCR, then a second-round multiplex PCR followed. A single record per CDR3 protein comes from TCRdb applying MiXCR to the multiplex PCR reads. The sample has some 200,000 distinct CDR3 sequences; about 32% are singletons. Trimming removed 7 bases from V and 4 bases from J, with 19 bases in between. Germline V lookup: CDR1 MDHEN, CDR2 SYDVKM. The CDR3 is 15 residues long. Disease in donors with ophthalmopathy had moderate-to-severe activity, CAS ≥3, NOSPECS ≥4 and under 3 months' duration. Isolation of PBMCs was performed using roughly 10 ml of fresh peripheral blood.

The V call is TRBV28, the J call TRBJ2-5, with D perhaps being TRBD1 or TRBD2 (5 bases each). The TCR sequence derives from a man over 45 with Graves' ophthalmopathy. What was sequenced was peripheral blood. CDR3 amino acids: CASNDQPGTIETQYF. CDR3 DNA sequence: TGTGCCAGCAACGACCAACCTGGGACGATAGAGACCCAGTACTTC.